The 6 T cell receptor beta chains below come from one sample, sequenced in a study of blood T cell repertoires in COVID-19. The table came from immunoSEQ multiplex PCR; TCRdb's copy has only in-frame clones and leaves some out. The data contain about 350,000 clones, under 95% of them singletons. Sequencing was performed on peripheral blood. These TCRs come from a woman aged 18-30 years who had recovered from COVID-19.

The chain links TRBV7-2 to TRBJ2-2, with D possibly matching TRBD2 (6 bases). CDR1 is SGHTA and CDR2 is FQGNSA in the germline V gene. Between the trimmed V and J ends, which lost 2 bases and 0 bases, there was a span of 10 bases. The CDR3 consists of 16 residues. This chain's CDR3 is CASSLFGGTNTGELFF. For the CDR3, the DNA is TGTGCCAGCAGCTTATTTGGGGGGACGAACACCGGGGAGCTGTTTTTT.

The chain uses TRBV7-9 and TRBJ2-3; 12 positions agree with TRBD2. With V trimmed by 4 bases and J by 0 bases, 5 bases remained unmatched. CDR3 length equals 17 residues. CDR1 is SEHNR and CDR2 is FQNEAQ in the germline V gene (reference sequence). The CDR3 region is CASSSRTSGTSTDTQYF. The CDR3 region has the DNA TGTGCCAGCAGCTCCCGGACTAGCGGGACTAGCACAGATACGCAGTATTTT.

There are a few counts of this clone. The chain couples TRBV19 to TRBJ1-1; perhaps TRBD1 as D (6 bases). Germline lookup yields CDR1 LNHDA and CDR2 SQIVND (reference sequence). CDR3 length: 15 residues. Trimming pared 3 bases from V and 5 bases from J, leaving 16 bases between. The CDR3 nucleotides read TGTGCCAGTAGTATGGGTAGGGGGTCGGGGACTGAAGCTTTCTTT. Encoded protein: CASSMGRGSGTEAFF.

The rearrangement links TRBV30 to TRBJ1-2; 8 bases are shared with TRBD1. The CDR3 contains 13 residues. The germline V gene encodes CDR1 GTSNPN and CDR2 SVGIG (reference sequence). The trim removed 6 bases at V and 7 bases at J, leaving 10 bases unmatched. The chain's CDR3 is CACAPLQGAGYTF. As DNA, the CDR3 is TGTGCCTGCGCCCCACTCCAGGGGGCTGGCTACACCTTC.

The chain couples TRBV9 to TRBJ1-2; TRBD1 is a possible D gene (6 bases). This CDR3 contains 17 residues. V was pared by 4 bases and J by 1 base, with 20 bases between. CDR1 and CDR2 from the germline V gene are SGDLS and YYNGEE. As DNA, the CDR3 is TGTGCCAGCAGCCACCCCCGGGGGGGCGCATATAACTATGGCTACACCTTC. This translates into CASSHPRGGAYNYGYTF.

The chain joins TRBV6-1 to TRBJ1-4; 12 bases are shared with TRBD1. Germline CDR1 reads MNHNS; CDR2 reads SASEGT. V shed 1 base and J 4 bases; nucleotides not matched to a gene: 10. The CDR3 totals 19 residues. In nucleotides, the CDR3 is TGTGCCAGCAGTGAAGGGGACAGGGGGCCCCTCCGACGTAATGAAAAACTGTTTTTT. It specifies CASSEGDRGPLRRNEKLFF.